This TCR beta chain appears in the sequencing data of a study of identical twins (dated by TCRdb to the mid-2010s). Looking at the study overall: To test whether fetal clonotypes persist, the study used deep sequencing on TCR alpha and beta repertoires from monozygotic twins, unrelated adults of various ages, and cord blood. To rule out contamination, the twin experiments were replicated at different times with different library preparation protocols. Findings and caveats that apply to the study as a whole: Invariant T cells such as MAIT and iNKT could partly confound zero-insertion analyses, though diverse VJ usage argued against this for most clonotypes. Abundant cord blood beta clonotypes carried fewer insertions; young adult naive repertoires showed a weaker similar trend, while memory repertoires showed none. A weaker excess of twin sharing was found in beta out-of-frame sequences because the signal-to-noise ratio was lowered by fewer shared sequences. Compared with coincidental sharing between unrelated individuals, out-of-frame TCR alpha sequences shared between twins had an excess of sequences with low generation probability. In monozygotic twins, out-of-frame TCR alpha sharing was systematically underestimated by recombination models, although the models agreed with sharing between unrelated individuals. Because the same donors could not be followed over many years, the conclusions relied on cross-sectional statistical analysis.

Trimming takes 1 base off V and 10 bases off J; junction bases not matched to a gene: 5. Looking up the germline V gene (reference sequence) yields CDR1 DFQATT and CDR2 SNEGSKA. The CDR3 sequence holds 14 residues, the cysteine and phenylalanine included. Of the read, only the CDR3 DNA is kept; its 42 bases are in frame from base 1. The library was built by means of 5' RACE. Sequenced using an Illumina HiSeq 2000. Template switching introduced a universal primer binding site; the final cDNA contained a unique molecular identifier, enabling accurate counting of TCR cDNA molecules. Specific primers in the conserved constant-segment region were used to synthesize first-strand cDNA for the TCR alpha and beta chains. To control for contamination, each cDNA library was double barcoded with a SMART-Mk sample barcode plus Illumina barcodes. TruSeq adapter sequences, together with Illumina sample barcodes, were added in two successive PCR steps. The Illumina HiSeq platform was used with custom primers to sequence TCR alpha and beta cDNA libraries. Turning to the authors' computational methods: Unique molecular identifiers were extracted from raw reads with MiGEC, and CDR3 positions were determined with MiXCR. For each individual, recombination models were inferred using an EM algorithm with the repgenHMM and IGoR tools. The tcR package in R was used for shared clonotype analysis, with sharing normalized by the product of cloneset sizes. To study raw recombination free of thymic and clonal selection effects, out-of-frame nonproductive sequences were analyzed. The public reads were quality trimmed at Q25 with fastp and then assembled into clones with MiXCR by TCRdb, keeping productive beta chains. Each CDR3 protein gets just one entry, which takes the most common genes and DNA from the rows behind it. For this entry, the V and J calls and clone size follow TCRdb and not the study's own pipeline. Counted in this sample were about 530,000 distinct CDR3 sequences; about 20% of them appeared once. The ten largest clones take up around 0.48% of the sample.

On this clonotype: Its antigen remains undetermined. Base qualities are not provided; no much larger clone lies one nucleotide away.

All donors were healthy Caucasians. The twin cohort comprised three pairs of female monozygotic twins, all aged about 18 to 30 years. CD4+ and CD8+ T cell populations were isolated with positive isolation kits from Invitrogen. These same data were also listed under a study on yellow fever vaccine responses in identical twins. The second publication reports: The T cell response to vaccination in identical twins was reported by the authors to appear partly convergent and partly personalized. The study precisely tracked vaccine-responding T cell clones in identical twins.

The specimen was CD4+ T cells sorted from blood. Here the chain combines TRBV20-1 and TRBJ2-1, with TRBD2 matching 12 junction bases. This TCR was sampled from a young woman in good health. The nucleotides are TGCAGTGCTAGAGCGACTAGCGGGAGAAAGGAGCAGTTCTTC. It encodes CSARATSGRKEQFF.